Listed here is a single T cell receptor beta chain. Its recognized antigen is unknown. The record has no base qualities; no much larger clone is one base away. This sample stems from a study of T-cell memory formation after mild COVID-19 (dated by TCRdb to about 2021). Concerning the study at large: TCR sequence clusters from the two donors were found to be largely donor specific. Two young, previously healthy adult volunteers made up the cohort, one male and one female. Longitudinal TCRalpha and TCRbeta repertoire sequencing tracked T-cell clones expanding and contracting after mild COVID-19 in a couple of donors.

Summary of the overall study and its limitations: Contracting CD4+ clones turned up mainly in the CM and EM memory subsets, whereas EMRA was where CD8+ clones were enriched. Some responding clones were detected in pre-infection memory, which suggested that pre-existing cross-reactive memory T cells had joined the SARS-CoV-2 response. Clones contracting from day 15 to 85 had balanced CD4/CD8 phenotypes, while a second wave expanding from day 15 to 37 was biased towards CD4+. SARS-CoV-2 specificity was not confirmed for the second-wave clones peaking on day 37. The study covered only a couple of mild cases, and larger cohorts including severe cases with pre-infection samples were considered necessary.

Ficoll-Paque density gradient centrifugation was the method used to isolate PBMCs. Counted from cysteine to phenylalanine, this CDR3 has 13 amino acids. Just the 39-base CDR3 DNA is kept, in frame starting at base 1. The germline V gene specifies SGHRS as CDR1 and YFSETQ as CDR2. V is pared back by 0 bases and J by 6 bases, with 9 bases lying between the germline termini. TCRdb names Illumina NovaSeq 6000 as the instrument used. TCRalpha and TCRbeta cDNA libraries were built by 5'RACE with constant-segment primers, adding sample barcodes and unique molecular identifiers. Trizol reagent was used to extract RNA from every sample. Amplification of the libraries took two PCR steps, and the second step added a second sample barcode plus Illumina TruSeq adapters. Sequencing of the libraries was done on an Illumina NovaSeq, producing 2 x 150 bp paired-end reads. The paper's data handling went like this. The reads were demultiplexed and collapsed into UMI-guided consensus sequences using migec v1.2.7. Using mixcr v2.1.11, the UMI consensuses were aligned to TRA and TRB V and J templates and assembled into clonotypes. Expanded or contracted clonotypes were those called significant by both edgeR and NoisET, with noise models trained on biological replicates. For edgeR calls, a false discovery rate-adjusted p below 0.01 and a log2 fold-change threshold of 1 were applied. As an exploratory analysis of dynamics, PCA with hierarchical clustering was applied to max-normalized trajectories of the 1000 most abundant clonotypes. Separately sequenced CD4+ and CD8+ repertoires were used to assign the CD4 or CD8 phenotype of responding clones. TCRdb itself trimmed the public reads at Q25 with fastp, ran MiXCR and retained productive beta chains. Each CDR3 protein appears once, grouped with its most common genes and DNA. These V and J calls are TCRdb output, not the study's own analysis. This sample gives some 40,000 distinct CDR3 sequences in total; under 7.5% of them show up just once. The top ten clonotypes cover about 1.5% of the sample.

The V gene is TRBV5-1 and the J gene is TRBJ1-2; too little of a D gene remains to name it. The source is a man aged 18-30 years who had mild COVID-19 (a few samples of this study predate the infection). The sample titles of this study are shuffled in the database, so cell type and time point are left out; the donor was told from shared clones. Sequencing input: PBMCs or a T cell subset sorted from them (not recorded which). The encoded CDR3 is CASSLVETDGYTF. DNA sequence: TGCGCCAGCAGCTTGGTGGAAACCGATGGCTACACCTTC.